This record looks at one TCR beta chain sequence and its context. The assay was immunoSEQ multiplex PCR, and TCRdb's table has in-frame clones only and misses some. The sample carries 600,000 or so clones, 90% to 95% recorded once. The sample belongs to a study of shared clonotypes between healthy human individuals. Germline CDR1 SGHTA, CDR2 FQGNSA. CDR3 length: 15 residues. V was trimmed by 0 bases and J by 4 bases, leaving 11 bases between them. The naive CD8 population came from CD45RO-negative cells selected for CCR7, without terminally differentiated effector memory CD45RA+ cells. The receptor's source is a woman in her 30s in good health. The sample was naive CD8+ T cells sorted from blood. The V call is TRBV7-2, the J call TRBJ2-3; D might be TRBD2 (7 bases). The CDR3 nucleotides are TGTGCCAGCAGCTTAGCGGGGGGGGGCGCAGATACGCAGTATTTT. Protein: CASSLAGGGADTQYF.